This T cell receptor (beta chain) was obtained from a study of breast tumors, draining lymph nodes, adjacent tissues (dated by TCRdb to the mid-2010s). Background for the entire study: The study compared TCR beta repertoires across tumor, adjacent nontumor tissue and axillary lymph nodes from breast cancer patients. The study was designed to assess the relationships and possible T-cell exchange between tumor, surrounding tissue and draining lymph node repertoires in human breast cancer. Points the paper makes about the study in general: The data were considered consistent with most tumor T cells being derived from the lymph node and subsequently expanding within tumor tissue. Tumor T-cell repertoires showed less diversity than lymph node repertoires and more diversity than nontumor tissue repertoires, and tumor T-cell repertoires showed preferential V and J gene usage. The similarity between tumor and nontumor tissue repertoires was significantly greater in luminal-like breast cancer than in basal-like breast cancer. The conclusion that tumor T cells originate in lymph nodes was presented as consistent with a hypothesis rather than as directly demonstrated.

Sequenced using an Illumina HiSeq 2000. Multiplex PCR amplification was used to build the TCR beta chain libraries. The amplified TCR beta chain products were analyzed by high-throughput sequencing. TCRdb reprocessed the public reads (quality trimming at Q25 with fastp, clone calling with MiXCR) and kept in-frame beta chains. Here each entry gathers all rows of one CDR3 protein and keeps the most common genes and DNA. Recorded for this sample are approximately 300,000 distinct CDR3 sequences; 30% to 35% of them occurred a single time. The ten largest clones represent about 1% of the sample. The CDR3 goes from the cysteine to the phenylalanine over 13 residues. The retained sequence is limited to the CDR3, 39 bases, with the frame set at the first base. V lost 2 bases and J lost 4 bases; the stretch between them is 8 bases long. The axillary draining lymph nodes of breast cancer patients were the source of the lymph node samples.

This clonotype has ten or more counts. Its specific antigen is unknown. No quality values exist for individual bases; no much larger clone is one base distant. The chain is made from TRBV12-3 or TRBV12-4 and TRBJ1-2; no confident D gene assignment can be made. This receptor was obtained from a female donor with breast cancer. Some clones in this sample may be carry-over from other donors' samples. Material for sequencing was axillary lymph node tissue. In nucleotide form, the sequence is TGTGCCAGCAGTTTAATCAGTTCCTATGGCTACACCTTC. Protein translation: CASSLISSYGYTF.